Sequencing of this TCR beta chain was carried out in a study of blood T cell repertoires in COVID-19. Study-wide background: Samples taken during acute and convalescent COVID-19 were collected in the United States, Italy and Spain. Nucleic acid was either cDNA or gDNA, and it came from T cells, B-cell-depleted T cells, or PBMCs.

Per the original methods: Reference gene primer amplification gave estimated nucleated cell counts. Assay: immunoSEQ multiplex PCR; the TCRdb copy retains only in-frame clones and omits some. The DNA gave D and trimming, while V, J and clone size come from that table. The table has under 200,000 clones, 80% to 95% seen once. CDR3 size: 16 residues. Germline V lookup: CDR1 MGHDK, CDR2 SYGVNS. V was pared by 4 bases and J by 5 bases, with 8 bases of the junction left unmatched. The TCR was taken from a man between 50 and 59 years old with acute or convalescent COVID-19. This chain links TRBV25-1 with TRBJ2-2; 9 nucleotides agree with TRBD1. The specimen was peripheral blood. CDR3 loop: CASSGSGTGSTGELFF. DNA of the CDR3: TGTGCCAGCAGTGGTTCCGGGACAGGGAGTACCGGGGAGCTGTTTTTT.